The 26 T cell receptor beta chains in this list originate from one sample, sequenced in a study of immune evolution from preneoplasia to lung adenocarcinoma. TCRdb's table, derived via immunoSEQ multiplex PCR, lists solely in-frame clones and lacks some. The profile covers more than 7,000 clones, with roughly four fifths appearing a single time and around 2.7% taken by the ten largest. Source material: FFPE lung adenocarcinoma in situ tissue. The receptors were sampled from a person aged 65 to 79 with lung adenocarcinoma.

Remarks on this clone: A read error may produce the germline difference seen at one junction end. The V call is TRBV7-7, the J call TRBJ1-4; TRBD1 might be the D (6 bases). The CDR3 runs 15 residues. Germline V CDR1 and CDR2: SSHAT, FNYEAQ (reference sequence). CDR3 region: CASSLGTTTNEKLFF. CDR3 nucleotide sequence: TGTGCTAGCAGTTTAGGGACAACAACTAATGAAAAACTGTTTTTT.

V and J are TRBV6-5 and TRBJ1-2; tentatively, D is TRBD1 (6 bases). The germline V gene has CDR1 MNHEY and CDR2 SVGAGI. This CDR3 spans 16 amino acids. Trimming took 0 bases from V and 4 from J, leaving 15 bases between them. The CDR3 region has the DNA TGTGCCAGCAGTTACTCGATTGCGGGGGCGGGCTATGGCTACACCTTC. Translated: CASSYSIAGAGYGYTF.

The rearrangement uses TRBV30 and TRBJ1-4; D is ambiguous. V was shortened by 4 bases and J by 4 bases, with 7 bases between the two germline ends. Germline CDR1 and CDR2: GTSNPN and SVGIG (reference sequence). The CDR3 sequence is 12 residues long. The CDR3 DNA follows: TGTGCCTGGATGAGGGATAATGAAAAACTGTTTTTT. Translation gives CAWMRDNEKLFF. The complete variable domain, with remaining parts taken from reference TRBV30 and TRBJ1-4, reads SQTIHQWPATLVQPVGSPLSLECTVEGTSNPNLYWYRQAAGRGLQLLFYSVGIGQISSEVPQNLSASRPQDRQFILSSKKLLLSDSGFYLCAWMRDNEKLFFGSGTQLSVL.

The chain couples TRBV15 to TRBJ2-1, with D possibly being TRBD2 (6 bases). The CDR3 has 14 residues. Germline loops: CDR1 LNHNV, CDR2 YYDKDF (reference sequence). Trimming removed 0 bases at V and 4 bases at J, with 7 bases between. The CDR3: CATSRDRGYNEQFF. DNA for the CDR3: TGTGCCACCAGCAGAGACCGGGGGTACAATGAGCAGTTCTTC. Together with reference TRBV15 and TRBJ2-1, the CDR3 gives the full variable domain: DAMVIQNPRYQVTQFGKPVTLSCSQTLNHNVMYWYQQKSSQAPKLLFHYYDKDFNNEADTPDNFQSRRPNTSFCFLDIRSPGLGDTAMYLCATSRDRGYNEQFFGPGTRLTVL.

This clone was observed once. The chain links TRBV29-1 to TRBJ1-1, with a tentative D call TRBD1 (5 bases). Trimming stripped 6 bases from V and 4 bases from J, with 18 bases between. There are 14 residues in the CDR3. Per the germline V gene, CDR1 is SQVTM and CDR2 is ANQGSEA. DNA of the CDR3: TGCAGCGTCCGACGGCCCGGGGGTGGCACTGAAGCTTTCTTT. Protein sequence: CSVRRPGGGTEAFF.

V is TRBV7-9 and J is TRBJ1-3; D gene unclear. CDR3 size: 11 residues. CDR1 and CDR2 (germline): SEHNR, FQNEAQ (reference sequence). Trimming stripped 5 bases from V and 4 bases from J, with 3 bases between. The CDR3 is CASSPGNTIYF. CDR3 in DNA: TGTGCCAGCAGCCCCGGAAACACCATATATTTT.

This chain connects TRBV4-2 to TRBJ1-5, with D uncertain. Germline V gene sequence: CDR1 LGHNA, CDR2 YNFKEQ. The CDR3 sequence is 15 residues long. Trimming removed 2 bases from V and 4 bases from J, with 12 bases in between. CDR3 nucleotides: TGTGCCAGCAGCCAATCCTTGGGCGGGAATCAGCCCCAGCATTTT. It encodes CASSQSLGGNQPQHF.

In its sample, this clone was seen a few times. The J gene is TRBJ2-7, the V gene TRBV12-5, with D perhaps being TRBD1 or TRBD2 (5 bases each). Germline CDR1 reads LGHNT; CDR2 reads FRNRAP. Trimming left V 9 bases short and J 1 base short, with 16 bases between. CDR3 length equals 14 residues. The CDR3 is CASSRGDSSYEQYF. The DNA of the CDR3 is TGTGCTAGCTCGAGGGGCGACTCATCCTACGAGCAGTACTTC.

CDR3 bases: TGTGCCAGAACAGGGCCCTATGGCTACACCTTC. Protein sequence: CARTGPYGYTF. V usage is TRBV14 and J usage is TRBJ1-2; D is possibly TRBD1 (6 bases). Trimming pared 9 bases from V and 4 bases from J, leaving 9 bases between. The CDR3 runs 11 residues. Germline CDR1 is SGHDN and CDR2 is FVKESK.

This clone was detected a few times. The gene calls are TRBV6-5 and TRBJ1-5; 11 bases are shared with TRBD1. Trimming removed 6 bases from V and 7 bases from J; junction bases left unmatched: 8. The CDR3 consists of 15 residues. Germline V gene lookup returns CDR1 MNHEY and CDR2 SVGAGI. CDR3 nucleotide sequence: TGTGCCAGCAGCAAGAGGACAGGGGGCCTACAGCCCCAGCATTTT. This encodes CASSKRTGGLQPQHF.

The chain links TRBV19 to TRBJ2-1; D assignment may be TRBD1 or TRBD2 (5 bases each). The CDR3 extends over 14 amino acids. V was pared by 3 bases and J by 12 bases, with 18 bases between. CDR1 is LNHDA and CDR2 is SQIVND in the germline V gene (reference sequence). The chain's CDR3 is CASSIEHAGGGQFF. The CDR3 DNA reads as TGTGCCAGTAGTATTGAGCATGCTGGGGGTGGGCAGTTCTTC.

The CDR3, as DNA: TGTGCCAGCAGCTTTGGGTCTTCCAATCAGCCCCAGCATTTT. This translates into CASSFGSSNQPQHF. V gene TRBV5-8 combines with J gene TRBJ1-5; the D is unclear. With 2 bases removed from V and 3 bases from J, the gap between germline ends came to 9 bases. Germline V lookup: CDR1 SGHTS, CDR2 YDEGEE. The CDR3 covers 14 residues.

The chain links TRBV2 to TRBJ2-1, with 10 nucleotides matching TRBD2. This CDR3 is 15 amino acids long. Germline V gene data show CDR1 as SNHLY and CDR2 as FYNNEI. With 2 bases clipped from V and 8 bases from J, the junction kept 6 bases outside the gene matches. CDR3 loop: CASSESSGRAHEQFF. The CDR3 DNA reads TGTGCCAGCAGTGAATCGAGCGGGAGGGCCCATGAGCAGTTCTTC.

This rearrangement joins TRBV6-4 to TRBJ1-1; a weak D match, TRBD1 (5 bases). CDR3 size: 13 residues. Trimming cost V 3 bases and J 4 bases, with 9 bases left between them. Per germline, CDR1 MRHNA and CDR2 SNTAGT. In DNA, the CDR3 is TGTGCCAGCAGTGAGGGGGAGACCACTGAAGCTTTCTTT. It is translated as CASSEGETTEAFF.

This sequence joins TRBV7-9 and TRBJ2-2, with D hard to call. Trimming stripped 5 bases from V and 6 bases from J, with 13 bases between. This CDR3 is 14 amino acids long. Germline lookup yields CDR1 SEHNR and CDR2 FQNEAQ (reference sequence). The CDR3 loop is CASSNLVHSGELFF. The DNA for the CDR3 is TGTGCCAGCAGCAATCTAGTGCACTCCGGGGAGCTGTTTTTT.

DNA for the CDR3: TGTGCTAGTGGTAACGGAGGGGAGGTCGCGGAGCAGTTCTTC. Translated, it gives CASGNGGEVAEQFF. The chain employs TRBV12-5 and TRBJ2-1, with a tentative D call TRBD2 (6 bases). The germline V gene encodes CDR1 LGHNT and CDR2 FRNRAP. Trimming cost V 5 bases and J 10 bases, with 18 bases left between them. The CDR3 consists of 14 residues.

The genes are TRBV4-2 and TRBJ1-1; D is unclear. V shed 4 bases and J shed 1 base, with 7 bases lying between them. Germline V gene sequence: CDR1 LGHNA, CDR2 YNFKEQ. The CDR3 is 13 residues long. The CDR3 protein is CASSRERNTEAFF. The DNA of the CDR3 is TGTGCCAGCAGCCGCGAGCGGAACACTGAAGCTTTCTTT.

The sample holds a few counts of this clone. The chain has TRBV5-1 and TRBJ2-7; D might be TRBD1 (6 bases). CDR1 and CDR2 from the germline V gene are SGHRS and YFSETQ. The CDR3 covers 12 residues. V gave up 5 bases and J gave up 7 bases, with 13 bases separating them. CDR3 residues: CASRPDQGEQYF. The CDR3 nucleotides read TGCGCCAGCAGGCCTGACCAGGGGGAGCAGTACTTC.

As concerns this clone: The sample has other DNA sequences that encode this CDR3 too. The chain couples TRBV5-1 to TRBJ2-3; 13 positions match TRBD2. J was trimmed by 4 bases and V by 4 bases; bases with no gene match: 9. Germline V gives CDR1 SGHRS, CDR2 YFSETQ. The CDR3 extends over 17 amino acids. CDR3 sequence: CASSDLTSGGASDTQYF. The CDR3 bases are TGCGCCAGCAGCGACCTTACTAGCGGGGGGGCCTCAGATACGCAGTATTTT.

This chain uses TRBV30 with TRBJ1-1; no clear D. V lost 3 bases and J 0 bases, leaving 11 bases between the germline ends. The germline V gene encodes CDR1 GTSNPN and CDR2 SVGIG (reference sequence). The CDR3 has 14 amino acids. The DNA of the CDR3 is TGTGCCTGGAGCGAAGACTTCCTGAACACTGAAGCTTTCTTT. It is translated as CAWSEDFLNTEAFF.

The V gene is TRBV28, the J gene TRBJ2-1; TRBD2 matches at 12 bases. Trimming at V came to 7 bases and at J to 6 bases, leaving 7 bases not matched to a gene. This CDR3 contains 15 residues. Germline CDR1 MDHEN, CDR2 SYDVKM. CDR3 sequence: CASISLAGGSNEQFF. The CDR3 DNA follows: TGTGCCAGCATCTCTCTAGCGGGAGGGTCCAATGAGCAGTTCTTC. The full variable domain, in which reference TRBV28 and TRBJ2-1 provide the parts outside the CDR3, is DVKVTQSSRYLVKRTGEKVFLECVQDMDHENMFWYRQDPGLGLRLIYFSYDVKMKEKGDIPEGYSVSREKKERFSLILESASTNQTSMYLCASISLAGGSNEQFFGPGTRLTVL.

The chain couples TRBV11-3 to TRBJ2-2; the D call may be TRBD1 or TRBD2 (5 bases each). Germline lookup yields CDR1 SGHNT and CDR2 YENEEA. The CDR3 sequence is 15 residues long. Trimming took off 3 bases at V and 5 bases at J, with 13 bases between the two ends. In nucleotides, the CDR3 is TGTGCCAGCAGCTTCTTGAGGGGTGGTACCGGGGAGCTGTTTTTT. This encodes CASSFLRGGTGELFF. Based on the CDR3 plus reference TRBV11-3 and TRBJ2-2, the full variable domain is EAGVVQSPRYKIIEKKQPVAFWCNPISGHNTLYWYLQNLGQGPELLIRYENEEAVDDSQLPKDRFSAERLKGVDSTLKIQPAELGDSAVYLCASSFLRGGTGELFFGEGSRLTVL.

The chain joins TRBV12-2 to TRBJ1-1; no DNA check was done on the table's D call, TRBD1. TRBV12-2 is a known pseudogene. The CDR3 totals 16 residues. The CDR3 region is CASRLDWGRLNTEAFF. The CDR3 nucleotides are TGTGCAAGTCGCTTAGATTGGGGCAGGCTGAACACTGAAGCTTTCTTT.

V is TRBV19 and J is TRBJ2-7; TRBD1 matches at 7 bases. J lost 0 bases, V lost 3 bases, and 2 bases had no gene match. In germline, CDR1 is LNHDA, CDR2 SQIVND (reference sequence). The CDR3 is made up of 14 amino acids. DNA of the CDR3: TGTGCCAGTAGTATGACAGGGAGCTCCTACGAGCAGTACTTC. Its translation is CASSMTGSSYEQYF.

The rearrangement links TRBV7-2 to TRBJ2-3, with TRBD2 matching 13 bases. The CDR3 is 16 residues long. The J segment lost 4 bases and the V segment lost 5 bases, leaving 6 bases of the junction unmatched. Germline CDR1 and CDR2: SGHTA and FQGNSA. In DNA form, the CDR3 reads TGTGCCAGCAGCCTTGGACTAGCGGGAGACTCAGATACGCAGTATTTT. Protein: CASSLGLAGDSDTQYF.

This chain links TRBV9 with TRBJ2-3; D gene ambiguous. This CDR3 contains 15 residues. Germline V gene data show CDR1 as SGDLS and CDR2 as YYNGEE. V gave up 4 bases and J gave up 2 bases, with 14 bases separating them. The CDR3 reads CASSSPIDPTDTQYF. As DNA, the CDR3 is TGTGCCAGCAGCTCACCGATAGACCCCACAGATACGCAGTATTTT.